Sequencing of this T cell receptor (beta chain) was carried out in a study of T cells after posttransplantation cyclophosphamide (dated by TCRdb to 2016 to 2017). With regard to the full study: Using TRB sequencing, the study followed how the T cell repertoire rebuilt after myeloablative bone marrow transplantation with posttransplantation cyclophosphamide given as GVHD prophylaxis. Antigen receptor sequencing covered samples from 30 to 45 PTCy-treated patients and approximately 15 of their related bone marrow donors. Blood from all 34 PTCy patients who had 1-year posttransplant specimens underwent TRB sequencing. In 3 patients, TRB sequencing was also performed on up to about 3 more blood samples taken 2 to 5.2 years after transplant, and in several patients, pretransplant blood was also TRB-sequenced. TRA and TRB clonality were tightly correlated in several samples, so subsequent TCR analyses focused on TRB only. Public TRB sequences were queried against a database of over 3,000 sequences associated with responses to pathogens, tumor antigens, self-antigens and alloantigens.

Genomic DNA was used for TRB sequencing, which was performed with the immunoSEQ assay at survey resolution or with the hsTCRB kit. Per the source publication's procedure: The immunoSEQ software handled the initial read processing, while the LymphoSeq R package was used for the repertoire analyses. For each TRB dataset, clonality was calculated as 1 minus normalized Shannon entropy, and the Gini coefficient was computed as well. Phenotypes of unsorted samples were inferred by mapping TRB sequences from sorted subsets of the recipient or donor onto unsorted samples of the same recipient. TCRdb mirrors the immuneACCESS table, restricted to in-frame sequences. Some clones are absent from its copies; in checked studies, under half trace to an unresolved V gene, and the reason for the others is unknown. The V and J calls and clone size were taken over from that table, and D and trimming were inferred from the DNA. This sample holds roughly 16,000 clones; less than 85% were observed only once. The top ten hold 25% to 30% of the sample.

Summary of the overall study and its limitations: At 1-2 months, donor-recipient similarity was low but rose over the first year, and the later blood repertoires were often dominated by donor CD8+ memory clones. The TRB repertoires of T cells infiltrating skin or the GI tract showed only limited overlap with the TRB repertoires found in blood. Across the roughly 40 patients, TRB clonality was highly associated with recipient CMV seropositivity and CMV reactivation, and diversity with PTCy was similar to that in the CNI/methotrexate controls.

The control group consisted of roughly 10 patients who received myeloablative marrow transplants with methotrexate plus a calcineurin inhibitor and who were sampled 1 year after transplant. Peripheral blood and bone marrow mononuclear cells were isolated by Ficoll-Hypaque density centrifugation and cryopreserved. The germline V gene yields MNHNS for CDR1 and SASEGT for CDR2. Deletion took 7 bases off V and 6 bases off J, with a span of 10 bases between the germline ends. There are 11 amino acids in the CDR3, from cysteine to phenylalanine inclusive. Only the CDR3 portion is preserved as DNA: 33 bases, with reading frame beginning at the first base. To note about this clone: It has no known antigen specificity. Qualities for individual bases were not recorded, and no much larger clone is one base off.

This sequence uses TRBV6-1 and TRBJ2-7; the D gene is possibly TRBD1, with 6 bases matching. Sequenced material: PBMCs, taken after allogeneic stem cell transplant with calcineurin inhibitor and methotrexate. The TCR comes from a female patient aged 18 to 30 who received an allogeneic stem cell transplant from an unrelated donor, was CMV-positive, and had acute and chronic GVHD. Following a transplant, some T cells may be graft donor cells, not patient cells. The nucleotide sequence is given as TGTGCCAGCACAACAGGGACCGAGCAGTACTTC. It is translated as CASTTGTEQYF.